Included here is one T cell receptor (beta chain) sequence, with context. Its cognate antigen is unknown. Deletions cut 3 bases from V and 6 bases from J, with 9 bases between. CDR3 length: 13 residues. The V gene's germline CDR1 is KGHDR and CDR2 SFDVKD. This entry is derived from a study of CD8 T cells in Susac syndrome. The wider study: Patients with Susac syndrome were therapy-naive, on corticosteroids, or on intravenous immunoglobulin alone at blood draw.

RNA in amounts of 0.5 to 1 ug was reverse transcribed with random hexamers. TCRdb ran MiXCR on the immunoSEQ multiplex PCR reads and lists one entry per CDR3 protein. Here the sample spans about 140,000 distinct CDR3 sequences, around 93% being singletons. Whole-study findings and limits: The number of individuals included in the study's TCR sequencing and HLA analysis was acknowledged as relatively small.

The source material was CD4+ T cells from PBMCs. This clonotype originated in a human donor with Susac syndrome. This sequence joins TRBV24-1 and TRBJ2-3, with D unclear. The chain's CDR3 is CATSDDGNDTQYF. DNA of the CDR3: TGTGCCACCAGTGATGACGGCAATGATACGCAGTATTTT.